This T cell receptor beta chain is drawn from a study of blood T cell repertoires in COVID-19. In the original analysis: Amplification of reference gene primers provided the estimated nucleated cell counts. The data were produced by immunoSEQ multiplex PCR, yet TCRdb's version contains in-frame clones alone and is incomplete. The D gene and trimming were derived from the DNA, and the V and J assignments and clone size from that table. The table lists approximately 240,000 clones, roughly 86% of them singletons. The receptor was isolated from a man aged 45-65 years with acute or convalescent COVID-19. The sequencing input was peripheral blood.

DNA for the CDR3: TGCGCCAGCAGCTTGGCCACCACAGGGGCGGGCTATGGCTACACCTTC. This encodes CASSLATTGAGYGYTF. This chain links TRBV5-1 with TRBJ1-2; TRBD1 matches 7 bases. V dropped 0 bases and J dropped 4; count of bases not matched to a gene: 9. The CDR3 extends over 16 amino acids. CDR1 and CDR2 from the germline V gene are SGHRS and YFSETQ.